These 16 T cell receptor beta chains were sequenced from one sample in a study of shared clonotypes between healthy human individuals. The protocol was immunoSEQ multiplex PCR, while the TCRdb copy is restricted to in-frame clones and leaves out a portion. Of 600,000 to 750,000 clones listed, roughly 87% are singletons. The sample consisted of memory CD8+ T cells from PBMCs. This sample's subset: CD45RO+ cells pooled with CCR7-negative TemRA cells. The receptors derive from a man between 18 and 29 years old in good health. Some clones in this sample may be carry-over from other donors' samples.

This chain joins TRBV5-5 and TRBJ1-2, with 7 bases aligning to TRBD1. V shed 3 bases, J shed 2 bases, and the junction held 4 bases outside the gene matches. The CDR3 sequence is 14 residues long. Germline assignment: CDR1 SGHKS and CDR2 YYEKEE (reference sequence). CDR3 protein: CASSYTQGNYGYTF. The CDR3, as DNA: TGTGCCAGCAGCTATACACAGGGGAACTATGGCTACACCTTC. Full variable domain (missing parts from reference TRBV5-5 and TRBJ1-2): DAGVTQSPTHLIKTRGQQVTLRCSPISGHKSVSWYQQVLGQGPQFIFQYYEKEERGRGNFPDRFSARQFPNYSSELNVNALLLGDSALYLCASSYTQGNYGYTFGSGTRLTVV.

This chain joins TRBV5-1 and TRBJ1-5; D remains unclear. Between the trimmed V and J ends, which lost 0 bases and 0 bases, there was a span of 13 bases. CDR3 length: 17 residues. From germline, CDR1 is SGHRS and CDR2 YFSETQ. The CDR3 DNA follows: TGCGCCAGCAGCTTGGATGGGCGGACCGATAGCAATCAGCCCCAGCATTTT. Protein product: CASSLDGRTDSNQPQHF.

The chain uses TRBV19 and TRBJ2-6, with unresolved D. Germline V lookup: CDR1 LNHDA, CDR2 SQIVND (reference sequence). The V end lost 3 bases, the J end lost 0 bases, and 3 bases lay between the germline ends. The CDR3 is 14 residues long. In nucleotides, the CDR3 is TGTGCCAGTAGTATTATCTCTGGGGCCAACGTCCTGACTTTC. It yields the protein CASSIISGANVLTF.

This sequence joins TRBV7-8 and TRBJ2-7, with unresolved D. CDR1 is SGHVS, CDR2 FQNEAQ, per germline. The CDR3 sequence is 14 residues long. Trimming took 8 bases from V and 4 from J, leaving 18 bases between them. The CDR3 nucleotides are TGTGCCAGCGCCGAGGAGCAGCCACGGTACGAGCAGTACTTC. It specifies CASAEEQPRYEQYF.

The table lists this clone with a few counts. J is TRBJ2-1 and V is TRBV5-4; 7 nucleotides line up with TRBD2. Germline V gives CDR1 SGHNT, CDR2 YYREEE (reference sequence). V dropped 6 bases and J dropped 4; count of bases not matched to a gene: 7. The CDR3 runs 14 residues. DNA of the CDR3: TGTGCCAGCAACAGATGGGGGGGGTACAATGAGCAGTTCTTC. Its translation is CASNRWGGYNEQFF.

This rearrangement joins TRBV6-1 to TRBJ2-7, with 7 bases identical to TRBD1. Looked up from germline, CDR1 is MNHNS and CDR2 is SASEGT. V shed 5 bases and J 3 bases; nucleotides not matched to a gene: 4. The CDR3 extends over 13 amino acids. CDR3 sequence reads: CASSIRQGYEQYF. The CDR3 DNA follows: TGTGCCAGCAGTATACGACAGGGCTACGAGCAGTACTTC.

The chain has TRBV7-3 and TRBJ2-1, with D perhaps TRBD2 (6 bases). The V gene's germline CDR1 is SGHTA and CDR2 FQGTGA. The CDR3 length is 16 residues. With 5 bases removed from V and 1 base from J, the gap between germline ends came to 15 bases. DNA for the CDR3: TGTGCCAGCAGCCCAACCGGGACTCCATCCTACAATGAGCAGTTCTTC. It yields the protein CASSPTGTPSYNEQFF. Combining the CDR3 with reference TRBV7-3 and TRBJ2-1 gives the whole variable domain GAGVSQTPSNKVTEKGKYVELRCDPISGHTALYWYRQSLGQGPEFLIYFQGTGAADDSGLPNDRFFAVRPEGSVSTLKIQRTERGDSAVYLCASSPTGTPSYNEQFFGPGTRLTVL.

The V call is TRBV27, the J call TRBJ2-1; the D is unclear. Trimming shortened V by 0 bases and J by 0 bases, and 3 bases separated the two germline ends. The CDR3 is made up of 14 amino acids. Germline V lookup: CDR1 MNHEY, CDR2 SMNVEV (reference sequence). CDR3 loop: CASSLSASYNEQFF. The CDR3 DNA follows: TGTGCCAGCAGTTTATCAGCCTCCTACAATGAGCAGTTCTTC.

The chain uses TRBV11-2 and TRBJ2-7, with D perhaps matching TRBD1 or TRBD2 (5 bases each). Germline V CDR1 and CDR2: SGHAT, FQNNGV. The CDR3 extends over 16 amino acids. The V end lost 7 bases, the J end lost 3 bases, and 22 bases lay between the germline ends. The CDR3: CASTHRGSGLNYEQYF. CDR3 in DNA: TGTGCCAGCACCCATAGGGGCAGCGGTCTCAACTACGAGCAGTACTTC.

CDR3 sequence (DNA): TGTGCCAGCAGTTTAAGAGCGGATTTACCCTACGAGCAGTACTTC. Amino acid sequence: CASSLRADLPYEQYF. The V gene is TRBV28, the J gene TRBJ2-7; D is possibly TRBD2 (5 bases). V lost 2 bases to trimming and J lost 2 bases, with 13 bases between them. The CDR3 is 15 residues long. Per the germline V gene, CDR1 is MDHEN and CDR2 is SYDVKM.

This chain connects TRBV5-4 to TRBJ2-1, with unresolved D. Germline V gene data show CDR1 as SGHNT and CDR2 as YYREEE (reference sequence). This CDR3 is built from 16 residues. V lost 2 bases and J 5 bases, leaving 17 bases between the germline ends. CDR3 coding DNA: TGTGCCAGCAGCTTTGGCTCTAGGATTCCAAACAATGAGCAGTTCTTC. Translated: CASSFGSRIPNNEQFF.

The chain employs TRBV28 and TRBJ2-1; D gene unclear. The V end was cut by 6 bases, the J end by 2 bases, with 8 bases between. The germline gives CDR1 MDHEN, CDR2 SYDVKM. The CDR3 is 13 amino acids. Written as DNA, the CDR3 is TGTGCCAGCAGGCAGAAGACCTACAATGAGCAGTTCTTC. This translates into CASRQKTYNEQFF.

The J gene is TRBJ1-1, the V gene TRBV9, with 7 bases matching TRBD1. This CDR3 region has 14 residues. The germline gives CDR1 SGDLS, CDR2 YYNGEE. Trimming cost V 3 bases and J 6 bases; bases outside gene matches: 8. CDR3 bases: TGTGCCAGCAGCGCTGACAGGGCGGGCGCTGAAGCTTTCTTT. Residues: CASSADRAGAEAFF.

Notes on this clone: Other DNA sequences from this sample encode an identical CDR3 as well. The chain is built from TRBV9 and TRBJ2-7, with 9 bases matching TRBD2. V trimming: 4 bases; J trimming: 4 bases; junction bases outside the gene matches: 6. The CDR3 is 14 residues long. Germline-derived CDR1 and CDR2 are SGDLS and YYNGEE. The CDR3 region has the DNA TGTGCCAGCAGCTCGGGACTAGCAGAATACGAGCAGTACTTC. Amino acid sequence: CASSSGLAEYEQYF.

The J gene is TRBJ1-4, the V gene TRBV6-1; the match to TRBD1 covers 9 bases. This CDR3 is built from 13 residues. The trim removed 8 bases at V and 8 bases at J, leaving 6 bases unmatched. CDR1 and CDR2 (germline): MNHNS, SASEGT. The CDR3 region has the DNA TGTGCCAGCGGGACAGGGATTAACGAAAAACTGTTTTTT. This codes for CASGTGINEKLFF.

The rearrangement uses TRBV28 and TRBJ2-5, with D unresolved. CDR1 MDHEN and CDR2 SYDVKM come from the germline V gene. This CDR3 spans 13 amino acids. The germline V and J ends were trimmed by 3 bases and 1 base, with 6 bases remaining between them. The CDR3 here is CASSLVPQETQYF. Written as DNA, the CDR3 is TGTGCCAGCAGTTTGGTACCCCAAGAGACCCAGTACTTC.